A single sample is the source of the 29 T cell receptor beta chains below, sequenced in a study of cytomegalovirus exposure and HLA in healthy donors. The PCR employed 60 Vbeta primers together with 13 Jbeta primers. Sequenced by immunoSEQ multiplex PCR; TCRdb stores in-frame clones only, minus some. The sample includes 95,000 to 130,000 clones, around two thirds seen only once; the top ten take just under 9.5%. Specimen: PBMCs. These receptors came from a woman between 35 and 50 years old in good health and CMV-seropositive.

The chain is built from TRBV9 and TRBJ2-1; the D gene is possibly TRBD2 (5 bases). V lost 4 bases, J lost 4 bases, and 15 bases lay in between. The germline V gene encodes CDR1 SGDLS and CDR2 YYNGEE. CDR3 length equals 15 residues. CDR3 nucleotide sequence: TGTGCCAGCAGCCCCGGAGGAGGAAATTACAATGAGCAGTTCTTC. This sequence encodes CASSPGGGNYNEQFF.

The rearrangement links TRBV10-3 to TRBJ2-2; 8 positions match TRBD2. Germline assignment: CDR1 ENHRY and CDR2 SYGVKD. V was clipped by 3 bases and J by 6 bases; unmatched bases: 6. The CDR3 consists of 15 residues. CDR3 sequence: CAISDIGGDAGELFF. The CDR3 coding sequence is TGTGCCATCAGTGATATCGGGGGGGACGCCGGGGAGCTGTTTTTT.

The chain is built from TRBV29-1 and TRBJ2-5, with 7 bases fitting TRBD1. The CDR3 covers 12 residues. The V gene end was trimmed by 2 bases and the J gene end by 7 bases; junction bases not matched to a gene: 4. Germline assignment: CDR1 SQVTM and CDR2 ANQGSEA. CDR3 DNA sequence: TGCAGCGTTGAACGGGACAGAGGGACCCAGTACTTC. It translates to CSVERDRGTQYF.

The chain employs TRBV6-1 and TRBJ1-5, with 9 bases matching TRBD1. V gave up 5 bases and J gave up 6 bases; unmatched junction bases: 8. This CDR3 spans 15 amino acids. Germline V gene lookup returns CDR1 MNHNS and CDR2 SASEGT. The CDR3 coding sequence is TGTGCCAGCAGTCGACAGGGGGATTTGGGTCAGCCCCAGCATTTT. Translating gives CASSRQGDLGQPQHF.

The chain uses TRBV5-5 and TRBJ2-5; 7 nucleotides align to TRBD1. Trimming at V came to 0 bases and at J to 6 bases, leaving 2 bases not matched to a gene. CDR3 length equals 13 residues. The germline gives CDR1 SGHKS, CDR2 YYEKEE (reference sequence). CDR3 region: CASSLEGAQTQYF. CDR3 bases: TGTGCCAGCAGCTTGGAGGGGGCGCAGACCCAGTACTTC.

This clone showed up just once. The genes are TRBV29-1 and TRBJ2-5; 7 nucleotides align to TRBD1. V lost 3 bases, J lost 1 base, and 5 bases stayed unmatched. Germline values: CDR1 SQVTM, CDR2 ANQGSEA. The CDR3 sequence is 14 residues long. The CDR3 nucleotides read TGCAGCGTTGAGACAGGGACATCCCAAGAGACCCAGTACTTC. Its translation is CSVETGTSQETQYF.

This clone was observed a handful of times. The chain carries TRBV5-5 and TRBJ2-1; TRBD2 matches 8 bases. This CDR3 is built from 14 residues. The V and J ends lost 1 base and 10 bases, in that order; junction bases with no gene match: 7. Per germline, CDR1 SGHKS and CDR2 YYEKEE (reference sequence). The CDR3 nucleotides are TGTGCCAGCAGCTTGCGAGCGGGAGTAGGGGAGCAGTTCTTC. Protein product: CASSLRAGVGEQFF.

This clone was detected only a few times. This CDR3 reads CASRTSGRVNEQFF. CDR3 in DNA: TGCGCCAGCAGGACTAGCGGGAGAGTAAATGAGCAGTTCTTC. The chain carries TRBV4-1 and TRBJ2-1, with 12 nucleotides matching TRBD2. With V trimmed by 6 bases and J by 7 bases, 4 bases remained unmatched. Germline CDR1 is MGHRA and CDR2 is YSYEKL. This CDR3 has 14 amino acids.

V gene TRBV19 combines with J gene TRBJ2-7; 11 bases align to TRBD2. The CDR3 is 15 residues long. V shed 7 bases and J 3 bases; nucleotides not matched to a gene: 8. Germline CDR1 and CDR2: LNHDA and SQIVND (reference sequence). CDR3 residues: CASTPSGRSGYEQYF. CDR3 sequence (DNA): TGTGCCAGTACTCCTAGCGGGAGGAGCGGCTACGAGCAGTACTTC. Full variable domain (rest looked up from reference TRBV19 and TRBJ2-7): DGGITQSPKYLFRKEGQNVTLSCEQNLNHDAMYWYRQDPGQGLRLIYYSQIVNDFQKGDIAEGYSVSREKKESFPLTVTSAQKNPTAFYLCASTPSGRSGYEQYFGPGTRLTVT.

Only a few counts were recorded for this clone. The V gene is TRBV28, the J gene TRBJ2-5, with TRBD2 as a possible D gene (6 bases). The CDR3 is made up of 20 amino acids. The ends were cut back, 3 bases at V and 1 base at J, with 27 bases in the middle. From germline, CDR1 is MDHEN and CDR2 SYDVKM. As DNA, the CDR3 is TGTGCCAGCAGTTTGGAGGGCGGGCCGGTGGCAGGGAAACTCCAAGAGACCCAGTACTTC. This translates into CASSLEGGPVAGKLQETQYF.

Only one count was recorded for this clone. V and J are TRBV29-1 and TRBJ2-3; 10 nucleotides align to TRBD2. The CDR3 contains 16 residues. The junction had 10 bases not matched to a gene; V was cut back by 4 bases and J by 3 bases. Germline CDR1 reads SQVTM; CDR2 reads ANQGSEA. CDR3 coding DNA: TGCAGCGTTGGGGGGCTAGCGGGAGTGAGAACAGATACGCAGTATTTT. Its protein is CSVGGLAGVRTDTQYF.

This sequence joins TRBV5-8 and TRBJ1-1; unclear D gene. Between the trimmed V and J ends, which lost 0 bases and 8 bases, there was a span of 5 bases. CDR3 length equals 11 residues. Germline lookup yields CDR1 SGHTS and CDR2 YDEGEE. The CDR3 DNA reads TGTGCCAGCAGCTTGGGGAGGGAAGCTTTCTTT. Protein: CASSLGREAFF.

This rearrangement joins TRBV11-2 to TRBJ2-7; D perhaps matches TRBD2 (6 bases). The CDR3 is 12 amino acids. CDR1 and CDR2 from the germline V gene are SGHAT and FQNNGV. Trimming removed 8 bases at V and 3 bases at J, with 11 bases between. The CDR3 DNA sequence: TGTGCCAGCTGGGACTCAATCTACGAGCAGTACTTC. Translation: CASWDSIYEQYF. The whole variable domain, remainder taken from reference TRBV11-2 and TRBJ2-7, is EAGVAQSPRYKIIEKRQSVAFWCNPISGHATLYWYQQILGQGPKLLIQFQNNGVVDDSQLPKDRFSAERLKGVDSTLKIQPAKLEDSAVYLCASWDSIYEQYFGPGTRLTVT.

The rearrangement links TRBV2 to TRBJ1-4; 7 nucleotides line up with TRBD1. The CDR3 length is 15 residues. Losses at the gene ends were 9 bases for V and 4 bases for J; bases not matched to a gene: 11. Per the germline V gene, CDR1 is SNHLY and CDR2 is FYNNEI. The CDR3 protein is CARGGRDSYNEKLFF. DNA for the CDR3: TGTGCCAGGGGTGGCCGGGACAGCTATAATGAAAAACTGTTTTTT. Combining the CDR3 with reference TRBV2 and TRBJ1-4 gives the whole variable domain EPEVTQTPSHQVTQMGQEVILRCVPISNHLYFYWYRQILGQKVEFLVSFYNNEISEKSEIFDDQFSVERPDGSNFTLKIRSTKLEDSAMYFCARGGRDSYNEKLFFGSGTQLSVL.

This chain uses TRBV11-2 with TRBJ1-5; possibly TRBD1 for D (5 bases). V lost 1 base and J 2 bases, leaving 15 bases between the germline ends. CDR1 and CDR2 (germline): SGHAT, FQNNGV. This CDR3 region has 17 residues. This CDR3 is CASSLGGAGERNQPQHF. In DNA, the CDR3 is TGTGCCAGCAGCTTAGGGGGCGCGGGAGAGCGCAATCAGCCCCAGCATTTT.

V gene TRBV21-1 combines with J gene TRBJ2-7; TRBD1 reflects the table's D call only, with no check against the DNA. TRBV21-1 is listed as a pseudogene. The CDR3 length is 15 residues. CDR3 sequence reads: CTSSKEQVIAYEQYF. DNA for the CDR3: TGTACCAGCAGCAAAGAACAGGTGATTGCCTACGAGCAGTACTTC.

This clone has more than one count but fewer than ten. The rearrangement uses TRBV7-2 and TRBJ1-4; D remains ambiguous. The V end was cut by 0 bases, the J end by 7 bases, with 18 bases between. The germline V gene has CDR1 SGHTA and CDR2 FQGNSA. This CDR3 comprises 17 residues. The CDR3 is CASSLAPLRAGSEKLFF. The CDR3 coding sequence is TGTGCCAGCAGCTTAGCCCCCCTGAGGGCGGGATCTGAAAAACTGTTTTTT. The full variable domain, its missing parts supplied by reference TRBV7-2 and TRBJ1-4, is GAGVSQSPSNKVTEKGKDVELRCDPISGHTALYWYRQSLGQGLEFLIYFQGNSAPDKSGLPSDRFSAERTGGSVSTLTIQRTQQEDSAVYLCASSLAPLRAGSEKLFFGSGTQLSVL.

The chain combines TRBV2 with TRBJ1-2; 7 positions match TRBD1. With V trimmed by 7 bases and J by 0 bases, 8 bases remained unmatched. This CDR3 comprises 15 residues. Germline-derived CDR1 and CDR2 are SNHLY and FYNNEI. The CDR3 DNA reads as TGTGCCAGCACTTGGGACAGCTCAGCTAACTATGGCTACACCTTC. This codes for CASTWDSSANYGYTF.

The rearrangement joins TRBV19 to TRBJ1-1; a weak D match, TRBD1 (6 bases). Germline CDR1 is LNHDA and CDR2 is SQIVND (reference sequence). Trimming cost V 5 bases and J 0 bases, with 13 bases left between them. The CDR3 has 15 amino acids. CDR3 in DNA: TGTGCCAGTAGTCCCTCGACAGGATTGAACACTGAAGCTTTCTTT. Its protein is CASSPSTGLNTEAFF.

J is TRBJ2-1 and V is TRBV2, with TRBD2 matching over 8 bases. The CDR3 runs 15 residues. With 8 bases clipped from V and 4 bases from J, the junction kept 10 bases outside the gene matches. Germline V CDR1 and CDR2: SNHLY, FYNNEI. The CDR3 sequence: CASLIGTREYNEQFF. The CDR3 bases are TGTGCCAGCTTGATCGGGACTAGAGAATACAATGAGCAGTTCTTC.

CDR3 coding DNA: TGTGCCAGCAGAAGGACAGGGAACTATGGCTACACCTTC. Amino acids: CASRRTGNYGYTF. J is TRBJ1-2 and V is TRBV27; 8 positions match TRBD1. The V gene end was trimmed by 6 bases and the J gene end by 2 bases; junction bases not matched to a gene: 2. CDR1 and CDR2 (germline): MNHEY, SMNVEV (reference sequence). The length of the CDR3 is 13 residues.

The chain carries TRBV29-1 and TRBJ2-1; TRBD2 agrees at 12 bases. CDR1 and CDR2 from the germline V gene are SQVTM and ANQGSEA. CDR3 length equals 14 residues. After removal of 4 bases from V and 6 bases from J, the junction contained 4 bases not matched to a gene. This CDR3 reads CSVVLAGGPNEQFF. In DNA form, the CDR3 reads TGCAGCGTTGTCCTAGCGGGAGGGCCCAATGAGCAGTTCTTC.

V gene TRBV5-1 combines with J gene TRBJ2-3, with 10 bases identical to TRBD2. V lost 2 bases, J lost 3 bases, and 0 bases stayed unmatched. The CDR3 extends over 14 amino acids. CDR1 SGHRS and CDR2 YFSETQ come from the germline V gene. This CDR3 is CASSLLAGTDTQYF. The CDR3 DNA sequence: TGCGCCAGCAGCTTACTAGCGGGAACAGATACGCAGTATTTT.

This clone was counted a few times. The gene calls are TRBV19 and TRBJ2-7, with a possible D match to TRBD1 (6 bases). Germline CDR1 LNHDA, CDR2 SQIVND (reference sequence). Trimming removed 3 bases from V and 5 bases from J, with 14 bases in between. The CDR3 consists of 14 residues. The chain's CDR3 is CASSMDSNSDEQYF. DNA for the CDR3: TGTGCCAGTAGTATGGACAGCAACTCAGACGAGCAGTACTTC.

The rearrangement links TRBV6-5 to TRBJ1-1, with D possibly TRBD1 on 6 matching bases. Germline-derived CDR1 and CDR2 are MNHEY and SVGAGI. The CDR3 contains 14 residues. V was shortened by 6 bases and J by 5 bases, with 16 bases between the two germline ends. CDR3 coding DNA: TGTGCCAGCAGCCTCGACAGGTTGGGGACTGAAGCTTTCTTT. It is translated as CASSLDRLGTEAFF.

The genes are TRBV6-5 and TRBJ2-7; D may be TRBD2 (5 bases). Looked up from germline, CDR1 is MNHEY and CDR2 is SVGAGI. The CDR3 loop spans 14 amino acids. The ends were cut back, 4 bases at V and 7 bases at J, with 17 bases in the middle. As DNA, the CDR3 is TGTGCCAGCAGTTCGGAGTTCTCCGGGGTTGAGCAGTACTTC. Translation gives CASSSEFSGVEQYF.

This clone was seen a few times. V and J are TRBV27 and TRBJ1-1; no definite D call. The V end was cut by 6 bases, the J end by 4 bases, with 12 bases between. The CDR3 has 13 amino acids. Germline V gene lookup returns CDR1 MNHEY and CDR2 SMNVEV (reference sequence). As DNA, the CDR3 is TGTGCCAGCAGGTGGAGGTTACCCACTGAAGCTTTCTTT. Its translation: CASRWRLPTEAFF.

V is TRBV30 and J is TRBJ1-5; D unresolved. The CDR3 runs to 15 residues. V lost 1 base to trimming and J lost 0 bases, with 10 bases between them. Germline loops: CDR1 GTSNPN, CDR2 SVGIG (reference sequence). The CDR3 sequence: CAWSADWNSNQPQHF. CDR3 coding DNA: TGTGCCTGGAGTGCAGACTGGAATAGCAATCAGCCCCAGCATTTT.

This clone was observed a few times. This rearrangement joins TRBV7-9 to TRBJ1-4; the D is unclear. In germline, CDR1 is SEHNR, CDR2 FQNEAQ (reference sequence). The CDR3 totals 11 residues. Trimming shortened V by 7 bases and J by 6 bases, and 6 bases separated the two germline ends. The CDR3 is CASTPDEKLFF. The CDR3 nucleotides are TGTGCCAGCACCCCGGATGAAAAACTGTTTTTT.